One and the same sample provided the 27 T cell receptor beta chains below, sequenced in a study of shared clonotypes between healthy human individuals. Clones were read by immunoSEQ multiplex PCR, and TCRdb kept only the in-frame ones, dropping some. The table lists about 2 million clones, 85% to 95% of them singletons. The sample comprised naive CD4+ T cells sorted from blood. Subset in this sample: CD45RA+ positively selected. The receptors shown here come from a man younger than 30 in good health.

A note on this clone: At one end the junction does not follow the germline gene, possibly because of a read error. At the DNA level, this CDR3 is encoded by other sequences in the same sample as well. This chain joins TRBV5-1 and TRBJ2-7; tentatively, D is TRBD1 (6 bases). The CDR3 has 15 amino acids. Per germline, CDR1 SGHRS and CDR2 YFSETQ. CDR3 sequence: CASSPKQGSSYEQYF. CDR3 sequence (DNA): TGTGCCAGCAGTCCGAAACAGGGAAGCTCCTACGAGCAGTACTTC.

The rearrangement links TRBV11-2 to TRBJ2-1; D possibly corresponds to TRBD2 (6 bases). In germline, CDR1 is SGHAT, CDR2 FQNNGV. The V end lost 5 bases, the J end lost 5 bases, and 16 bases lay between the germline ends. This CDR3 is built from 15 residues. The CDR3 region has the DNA TGTGCCAGCAGCCGAGGACCCGGGGGAGACAATGAGCAGTTCTTC. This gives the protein CASSRGPGGDNEQFF.

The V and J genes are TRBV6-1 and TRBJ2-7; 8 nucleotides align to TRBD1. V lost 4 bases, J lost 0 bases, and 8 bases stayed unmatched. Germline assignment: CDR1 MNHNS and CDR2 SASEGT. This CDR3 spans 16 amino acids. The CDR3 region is CASSGPRDRGSYEQYF. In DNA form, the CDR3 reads TGTGCCAGCAGTGGCCCCCGTGACAGGGGCTCCTACGAGCAGTACTTC.

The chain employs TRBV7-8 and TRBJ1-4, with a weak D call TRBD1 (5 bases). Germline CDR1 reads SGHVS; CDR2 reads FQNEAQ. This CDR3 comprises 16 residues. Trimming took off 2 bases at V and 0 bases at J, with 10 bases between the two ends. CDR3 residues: CASSLRGGATNEKLFF. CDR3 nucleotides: TGTGCCAGCAGCTTACGCGGGGGGGCAACTAATGAAAAACTGTTTTTT.

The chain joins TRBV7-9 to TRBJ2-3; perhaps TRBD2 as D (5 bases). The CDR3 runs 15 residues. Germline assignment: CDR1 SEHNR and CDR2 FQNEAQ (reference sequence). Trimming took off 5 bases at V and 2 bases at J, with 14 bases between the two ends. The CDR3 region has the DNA TGTGCCAGCAGCGTTAGAGGACTGATCACAGATACGCAGTATTTT. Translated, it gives CASSVRGLITDTQYF.

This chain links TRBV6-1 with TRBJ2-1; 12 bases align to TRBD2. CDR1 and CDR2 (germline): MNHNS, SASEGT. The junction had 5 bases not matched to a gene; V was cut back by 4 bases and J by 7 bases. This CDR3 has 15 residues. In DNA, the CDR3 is TGTGCCAGCAGTGGGGGACTAGCGGGTGTTAATGAGCAGTTCTTC. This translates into CASSGGLAGVNEQFF.

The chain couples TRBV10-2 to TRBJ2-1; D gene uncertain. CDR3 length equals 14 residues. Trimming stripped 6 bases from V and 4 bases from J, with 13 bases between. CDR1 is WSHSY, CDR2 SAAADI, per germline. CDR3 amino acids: CASSRGPQYNEQFF. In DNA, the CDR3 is TGCGCCAGCAGCCGAGGACCTCAATACAATGAGCAGTTCTTC.

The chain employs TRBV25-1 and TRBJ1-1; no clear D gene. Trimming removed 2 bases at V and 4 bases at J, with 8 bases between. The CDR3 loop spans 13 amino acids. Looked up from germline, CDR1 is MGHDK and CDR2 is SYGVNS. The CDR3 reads CASSENLGTEAFF. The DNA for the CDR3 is TGTGCCAGCAGTGAAAACCTGGGCACTGAAGCTTTCTTT. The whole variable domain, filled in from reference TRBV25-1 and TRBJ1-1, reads EADIYQTPRYLVIGTGKKITLECSQTMGHDKMYWYQQDPGMELHLIHYSYGVNSTEKGDLSSESTVSRIRTEHFPLTLESARPSHTSQYLCASSENLGTEAFFGQGTRLTVV.

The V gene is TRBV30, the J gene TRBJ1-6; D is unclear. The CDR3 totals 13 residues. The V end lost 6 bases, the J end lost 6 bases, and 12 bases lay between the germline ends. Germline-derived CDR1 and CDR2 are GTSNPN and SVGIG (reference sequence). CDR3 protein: CACNLGSNSPLHF. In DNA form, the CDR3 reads TGTGCCTGCAACCTGGGGAGTAATTCACCCCTCCACTTT.

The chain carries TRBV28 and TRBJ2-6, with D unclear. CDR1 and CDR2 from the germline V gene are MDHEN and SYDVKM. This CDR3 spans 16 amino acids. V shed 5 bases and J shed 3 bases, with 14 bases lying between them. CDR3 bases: TGTGCCAGCAGTAGACCAGGTGGGGTTGGGGCCAACGTCCTGACTTTC. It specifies CASSRPGGVGANVLTF.

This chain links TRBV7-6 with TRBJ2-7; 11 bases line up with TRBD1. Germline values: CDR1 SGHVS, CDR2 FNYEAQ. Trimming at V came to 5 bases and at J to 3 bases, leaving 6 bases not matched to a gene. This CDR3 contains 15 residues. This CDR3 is CASSPTDRGRYEQYF. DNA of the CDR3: TGTGCCAGCAGCCCGACGGACAGGGGGCGCTACGAGCAGTACTTC. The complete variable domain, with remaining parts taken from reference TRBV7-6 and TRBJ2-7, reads GAGVSQSPRYKVTKRGQDVALRCDPISGHVSLYWYRQALGQGPEFLTYFNYEAQQDKSGLPNDRFSAERPEGSISTLTIQRTEQRDSAMYRCASSPTDRGRYEQYFGPGTRLTVT.

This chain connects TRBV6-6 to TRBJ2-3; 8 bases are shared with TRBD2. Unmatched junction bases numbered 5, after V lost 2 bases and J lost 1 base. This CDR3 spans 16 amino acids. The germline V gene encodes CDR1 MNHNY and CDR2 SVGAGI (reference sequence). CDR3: CASSYRGGPGTDTQYF. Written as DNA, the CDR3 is TGTGCCAGCAGTTACCGCGGGGGGCCGGGCACAGATACGCAGTATTTT.

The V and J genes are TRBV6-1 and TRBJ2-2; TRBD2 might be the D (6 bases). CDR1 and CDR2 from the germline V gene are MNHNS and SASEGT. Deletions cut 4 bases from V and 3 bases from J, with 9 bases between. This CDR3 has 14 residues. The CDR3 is CASSGAGYTGELFF. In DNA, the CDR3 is TGTGCCAGCAGTGGGGCGGGGTACACCGGGGAGCTGTTTTTT.

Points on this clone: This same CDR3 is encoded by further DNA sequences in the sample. This CDR3 is CASSPRGNQPQHF. DNA of the CDR3: TGTGCCAGCTCACCAAGAGGCAATCAGCCCCAGCATTTT. The chain links TRBV18 to TRBJ1-5, with D unclear. The CDR3 loop spans 13 amino acids. Germline CDR1 KGHSH, CDR2 LQKENI. The germline V and J ends were trimmed by 2 bases and 2 bases, with 4 bases remaining between them.

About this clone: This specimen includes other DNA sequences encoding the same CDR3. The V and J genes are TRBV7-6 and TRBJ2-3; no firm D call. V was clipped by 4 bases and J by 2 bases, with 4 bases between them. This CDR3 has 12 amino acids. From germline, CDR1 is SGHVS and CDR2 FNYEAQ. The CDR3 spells CASSWSTDTQYF. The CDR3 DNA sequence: TGTGCCAGCAGCTGGTCCACAGATACGCAGTATTTT.

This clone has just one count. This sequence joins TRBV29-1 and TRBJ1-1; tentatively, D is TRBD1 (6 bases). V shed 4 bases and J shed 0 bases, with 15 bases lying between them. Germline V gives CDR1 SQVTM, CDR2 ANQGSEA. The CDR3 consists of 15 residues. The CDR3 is CSVVPGAGMNTEAFF. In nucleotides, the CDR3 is TGCAGCGTTGTCCCGGGGGCAGGCATGAACACTGAAGCTTTCTTT.

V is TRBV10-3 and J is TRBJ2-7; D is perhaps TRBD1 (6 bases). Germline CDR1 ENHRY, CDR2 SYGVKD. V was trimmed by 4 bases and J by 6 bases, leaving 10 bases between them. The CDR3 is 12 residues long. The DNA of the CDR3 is TGTGCCATCAGTGCACAGGGATCCGAGCAGTACTTC. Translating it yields CAISAQGSEQYF.

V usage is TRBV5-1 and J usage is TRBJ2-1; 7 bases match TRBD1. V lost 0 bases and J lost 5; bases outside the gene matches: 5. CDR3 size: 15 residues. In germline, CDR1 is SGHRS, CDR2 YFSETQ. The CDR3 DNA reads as TGCGCCAGCAGCTTGGGAGACAGGGTTAACAATGAGCAGTTCTTC. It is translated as CASSLGDRVNNEQFF.

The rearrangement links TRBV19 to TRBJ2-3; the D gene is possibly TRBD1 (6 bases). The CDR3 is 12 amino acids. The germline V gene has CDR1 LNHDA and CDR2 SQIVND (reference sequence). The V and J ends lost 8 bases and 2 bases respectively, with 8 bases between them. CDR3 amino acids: CASGQTTDTQYF. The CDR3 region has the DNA TGTGCCAGTGGACAGACCACAGATACGCAGTATTTT.

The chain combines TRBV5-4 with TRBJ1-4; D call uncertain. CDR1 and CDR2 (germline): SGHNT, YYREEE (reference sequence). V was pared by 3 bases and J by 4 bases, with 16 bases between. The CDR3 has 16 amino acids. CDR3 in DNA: TGTGCCAGCAGCTCTACAAGGGTGCCGCTTAATGAAAAACTGTTTTTT. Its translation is CASSSTRVPLNEKLFF.

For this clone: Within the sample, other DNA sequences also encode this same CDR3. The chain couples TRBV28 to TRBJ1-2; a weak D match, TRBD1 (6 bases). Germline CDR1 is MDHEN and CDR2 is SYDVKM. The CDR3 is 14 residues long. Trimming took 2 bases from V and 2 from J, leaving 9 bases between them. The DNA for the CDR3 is TGTGCCAGCAGTTTAAACAGGGTCAACTATGGCTACACCTTC. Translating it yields CASSLNRVNYGYTF.

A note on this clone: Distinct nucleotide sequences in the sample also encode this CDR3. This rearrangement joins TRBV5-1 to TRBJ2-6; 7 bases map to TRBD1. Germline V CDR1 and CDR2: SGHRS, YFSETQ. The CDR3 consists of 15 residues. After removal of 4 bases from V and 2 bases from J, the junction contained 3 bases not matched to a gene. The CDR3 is CASSLGTAGANVLTF. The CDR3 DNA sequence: TGCGCCAGCAGCCTCGGGACAGCTGGGGCCAACGTCCTGACTTTC.

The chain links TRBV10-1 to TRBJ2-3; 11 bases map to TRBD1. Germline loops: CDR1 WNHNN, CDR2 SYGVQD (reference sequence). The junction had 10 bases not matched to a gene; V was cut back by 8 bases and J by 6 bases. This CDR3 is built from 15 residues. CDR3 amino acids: CASARGQGGSDTQYF. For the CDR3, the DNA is TGCGCCAGCGCGAGGGGACAGGGGGGTTCCGATACGCAGTATTTT.

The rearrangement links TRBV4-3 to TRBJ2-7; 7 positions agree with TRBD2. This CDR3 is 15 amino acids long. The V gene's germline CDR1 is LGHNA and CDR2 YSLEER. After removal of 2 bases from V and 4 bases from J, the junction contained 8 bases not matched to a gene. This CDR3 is CASSQSTSAGYEQYF. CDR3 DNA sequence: TGCGCCAGCAGCCAAAGTACTAGCGCTGGGTACGAGCAGTACTTC.

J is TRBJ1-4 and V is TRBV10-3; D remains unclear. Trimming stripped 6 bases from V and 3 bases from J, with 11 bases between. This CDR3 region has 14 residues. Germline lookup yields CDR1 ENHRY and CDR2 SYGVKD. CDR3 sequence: CAIRQGTANEKLFF. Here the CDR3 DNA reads TGTGCCATCAGACAAGGCACCGCTAATGAAAAACTGTTTTTT.

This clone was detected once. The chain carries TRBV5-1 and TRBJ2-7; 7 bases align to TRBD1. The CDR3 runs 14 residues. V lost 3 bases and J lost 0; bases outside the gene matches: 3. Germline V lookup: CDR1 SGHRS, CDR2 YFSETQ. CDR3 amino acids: CASSWDSISYEQYF. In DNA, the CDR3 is TGCGCCAGCAGCTGGGACAGTATCTCCTACGAGCAGTACTTC.

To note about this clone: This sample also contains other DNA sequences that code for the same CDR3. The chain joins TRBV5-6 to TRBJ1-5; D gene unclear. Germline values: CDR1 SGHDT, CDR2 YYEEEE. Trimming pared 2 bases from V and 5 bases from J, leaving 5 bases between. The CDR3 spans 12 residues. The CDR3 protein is CASSFRDQPQHF. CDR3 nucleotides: TGTGCCAGCAGCTTTAGGGATCAGCCCCAGCATTTT.